This TCR beta chain originates from a study of T cells in localized non-small cell lung cancer. This clone came up once. The antigen remains undetermined. Method: immunoSEQ multiplex PCR; TCRdb's copy keeps in-frame clones and lacks some. The sample consists of tens of thousands of clones, 85% to 95% of them appearing once. Broader study findings: Heterogeneity remains possible because sequencing was limited to only one tumor region. The study detected a median around 57 of the top 100 tumor clones in adjacent lung. The highest T cell clonality was in uninvolved adjacent lung, above tumor.

Per germline, CDR1 MNHEY and CDR2 SVGAGI. Trimming pared 7 bases from V and 0 bases from J, leaving 9 bases between. This CDR3 comprises 13 residues. This chain uses TRBV6-5 with TRBJ1-1; the D gene is possibly TRBD1 (5 bases). The clonotype comes from a woman aged 40-70 years with stage I lung adenocarcinoma. The material was peripheral blood, obtained before any cancer treatment. The CDR3 DNA sequence: TGTGCCAGCATCGGACAAGTGAACACTGAAGCTTTCTTT. It codes for CASIGQVNTEAFF.